This passage covers 10 T cell receptor beta chains from one sample sequenced in a study of blood T cell repertoires in COVID-19. Data came from immunoSEQ multiplex PCR; TCRdb stores just in-frame clones and leaves some out. The data contain about 42,000 clones, around 84% of them singletons. What was sequenced was peripheral blood. The receptor set was obtained from a man between 65 and 79 years old with acute or convalescent COVID-19.

The chain combines TRBV18 with TRBJ1-6; D remains unclear. The germline gives CDR1 KGHSH, CDR2 LQKENI. The CDR3 spans 16 residues. Trimming removed 1 base from V and 7 bases from J, with 14 bases in between. CDR3 amino acids: CASSPRHPGANSPLHF. The CDR3 nucleotides are TGTGCCAGCTCACCACGGCATCCAGGCGCCAATTCACCCCTCCACTTT.

The chain carries TRBV3-1 (or the pseudogene TRBV3-2) and TRBJ1-2; 8 positions match TRBD1. The CDR3 runs to 14 residues. Unmatched junction bases numbered 9, after V lost 4 bases and J lost 8 bases. CDR1 is LGHDT and CDR2 is YNNKEL in the germline V gene (reference sequence). The CDR3 here is CASSPGQGEIGYTF. CDR3 sequence (DNA): TGTGCCAGCAGCCCCGGACAGGGAGAGATAGGCTACACCTTC.

This clone is a singleton in its sample. This chain uses TRBV12-3 or TRBV12-4 with TRBJ1-1, with 7 bases lining up with TRBD1. V lost 8 bases to trimming and J lost 5 bases; unmatched junction nucleotides: 8. This CDR3 spans 13 amino acids. The CDR3 DNA reads TGTGCCAGCTCCGGGACAGCAATGACTGAAGCTTTCTTT. Its translation is CASSGTAMTEAFF.

V usage is TRBV14 and J usage is TRBJ1-5; the D gene is possibly TRBD1 (6 bases). Germline CDR1 SGHDN, CDR2 FVKESK. V lost 5 bases, J lost 2 bases, and 19 bases lay in between. The CDR3 runs 17 residues. The CDR3 is CASSTGCQESRNQPQHF. The CDR3 nucleotides are TGTGCCAGCAGCACAGGGTGTCAGGAATCGCGCAATCAGCCCCAGCATTTT.

This chain uses TRBV4-2 with TRBJ2-3; a weak D match, TRBD1 (6 bases). From germline, CDR1 is LGHNA and CDR2 YNFKEQ. The CDR3 is made up of 15 amino acids. The V and J ends lost 1 base and 3 bases respectively, with 11 bases between them. The CDR3 DNA follows: TGTGCCAGCAGCCAAGCTCGTGGGACAACAGATACGCAGTATTTT. Its protein is CASSQARGTTDTQYF.

This chain links TRBV5-6 with TRBJ1-5; D call uncertain. The CDR3 covers 16 residues. The germline V gene encodes CDR1 SGHDT and CDR2 YYEEEE. V was trimmed by 2 bases and J by 4 bases, leaving 16 bases between them. DNA of the CDR3: TGTGCCAGCAGCTTCTGGCGATCCGGGAATAATCAGCCCCAGCATTTT. Protein: CASSFWRSGNNQPQHF.

The chain recombines TRBV20-1 with TRBJ1-1; D remains unclear. CDR1 and CDR2 from the germline V gene are DFQATT and SNEGSKA (reference sequence). This CDR3 is 11 amino acids long. Trimming stripped 5 bases from V and 2 bases from J, with 6 bases between. This chain's CDR3 is CSAPLNTEAFF. CDR3 DNA sequence: TGCAGTGCTCCGTTAAACACTGAAGCTTTCTTT.

This chain links TRBV9 with TRBJ1-1; D is uncertain. The germline CDR1 and CDR2 sequences are SGDLS and YYNGEE. With 2 bases removed from V and 2 bases from J, the gap between germline ends came to 4 bases. This CDR3 has 12 amino acids. CDR3 region: CASSVLNTEAFF. The CDR3 DNA reads as TGTGCCAGCAGCGTTTTAAACACTGAAGCTTTCTTT.

This chain links TRBV7-2 with TRBJ2-2; D possibly corresponds to TRBD2 (8 bases). V gave up 4 bases and J gave up 4 bases, with 16 bases separating them. The CDR3 runs 16 residues. Germline CDR1 reads SGHTA; CDR2 reads FQGNSA. The CDR3 DNA follows: TGTGCCAGCAGCTCCTCGACAGGGACTAGCACCGGGGAGCTGTTTTTT. The encoded protein is CASSSSTGTSTGELFF.

V usage is TRBV19 and J usage is TRBJ2-2; TRBD1 aligns across 8 bases. V lost 6 bases to trimming and J lost 4 bases; unmatched junction nucleotides: 7. Germline V gene lookup returns CDR1 LNHDA and CDR2 SQIVND (reference sequence). There are 15 residues in the CDR3. The DNA for the CDR3 is TGTGCCAGTAGCGAAACAGGGGGGACCACCGGGGAGCTGTTTTTT. Amino acid sequence: CASSETGGTTGELFF.